Reported below is one TCR beta chain. Some clones are missing from TCRdb's copy, which holds only in-frame ones; the method was immunoSEQ multiplex PCR. Of about 120,000 clones detected, about 92% appear once; the ten largest clones hold about 2.2%. Between the trimmed V and J ends, which lost 7 bases and 3 bases, there was a span of 9 bases. Germline-derived CDR1 and CDR2 are KGHDR and SFDVKD. This CDR3 has 14 residues. These data belong to a study of control samples from healthy donors and cancer patients. The chain combines TRBV24-1 with TRBJ2-6; tentative D call: TRBD1 (5 bases). This TCR was sampled from a woman aged 45 to 65 in good health. The sample comprised blood. The CDR3 spells CATSPGFGANVLTF. CDR3 nucleotide sequence: TGTGCCACCAGCCCAGGGTTTGGGGCCAACGTCCTGACTTTC.